What follows is one T cell receptor (beta chain) and its context. The data stem from a study of Ad26.COV2.S vaccination and SARS-CoV-2 variants. V gave up 5 bases and J gave up 4 bases, with 14 bases separating them. Germline V gene sequence: CDR1 SGHTA, CDR2 FQGTGA. CDR3 length equals 14 residues. As to treatment: about 20 received Ad26.COV2.S at low or high dose, single or two shots; 5 received placebo; per-sample allocation not given. Sampling took place 63 days after the first vaccine or placebo injection. Assay: immunoSEQ multiplex PCR; the TCRdb copy retains only in-frame clones and omits some. The sample lists under 550,000 clones; around 90% were seen once.

This rearrangement joins TRBV7-3 to TRBJ2-5, with a possible D match to TRBD2 (7 bases). This sequence originates from a person aged 18-60 years who received the Ad26.COV2.S COVID-19 vaccine or a placebo. Sequences were derived from peripheral blood, sampled in a trial of Ad26.COV2.S vaccine versus placebo. Here the CDR3 DNA reads TGTGCCAGCAGCAGGGGGGTAGCGGGAGAGACCCAGTACTTC. It specifies CASSRGVAGETQYF.